This section outlines one T cell receptor (beta chain) sequence together with its context. Its antigen remains unknown. This sample is part of a study of cytomegalovirus exposure and HLA in healthy donors. Whole-study results and caveats: When analyzed later, the rates of TCR association showed variation by HLA locus, with DRB1 the most and HLA-C the fewest. Links to common viral pathogens appeared, in a later analysis, for several of the most significant clusters.

Regarding donors, all were healthy bone marrow donors. The study ran its PCR with 60 Vbeta and 13 Jbeta primers. The data were produced by immunoSEQ multiplex PCR, yet TCRdb's version contains in-frame clones alone and is incomplete. The table lists 140,000 or so clones, 74% of them singletons. The CDR3 contains 15 residues. In germline, CDR1 is SGHNT, CDR2 YYREEE (reference sequence). V dropped 5 bases and J dropped 1 base, with 15 bases sitting between them. The chain has TRBV5-4 and TRBJ2-5; D may be TRBD1 (6 bases). Sequences were obtained from PBMCs. The sequence derives from a man younger than 30 in good health and CMV-seropositive. The CDR3 coding sequence is TGTGCCAGCAGTCGTACCGGGACACCCCAAGAGACCCAGTACTTC. It encodes CASSRTGTPQETQYF.